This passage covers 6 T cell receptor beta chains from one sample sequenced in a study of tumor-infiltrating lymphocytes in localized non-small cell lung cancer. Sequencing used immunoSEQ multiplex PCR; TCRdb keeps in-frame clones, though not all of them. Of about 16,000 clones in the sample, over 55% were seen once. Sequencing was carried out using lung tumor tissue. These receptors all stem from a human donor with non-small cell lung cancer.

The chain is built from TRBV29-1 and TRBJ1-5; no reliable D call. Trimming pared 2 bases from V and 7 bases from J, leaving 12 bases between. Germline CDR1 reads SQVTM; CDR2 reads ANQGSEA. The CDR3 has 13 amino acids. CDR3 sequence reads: CSVETSAGQPQHF. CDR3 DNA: TGCAGCGTTGAAACATCGGCCGGACAGCCCCAGCATTTT.

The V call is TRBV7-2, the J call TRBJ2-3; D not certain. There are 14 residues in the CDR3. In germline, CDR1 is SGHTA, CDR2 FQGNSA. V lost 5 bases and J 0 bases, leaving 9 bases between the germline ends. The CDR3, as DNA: TGTGCCAGCAGCCAAACCACTAGCACAGATACGCAGTATTTT. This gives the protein CASSQTTSTDTQYF.

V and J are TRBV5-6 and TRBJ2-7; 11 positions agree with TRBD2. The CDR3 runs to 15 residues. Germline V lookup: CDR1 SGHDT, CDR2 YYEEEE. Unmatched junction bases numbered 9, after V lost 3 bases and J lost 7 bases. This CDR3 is CASSSWILAGGEQYF. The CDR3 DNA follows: TGTGCCAGCAGCTCTTGGATCTTAGCGGGAGGGGAGCAGTACTTC.

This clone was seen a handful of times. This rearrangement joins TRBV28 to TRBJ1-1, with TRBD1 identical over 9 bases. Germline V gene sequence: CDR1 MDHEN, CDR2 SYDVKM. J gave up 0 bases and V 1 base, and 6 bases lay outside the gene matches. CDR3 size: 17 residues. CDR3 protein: CASSLFDRGMVNTEAFF. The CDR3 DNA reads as TGTGCCAGCAGTTTATTCGACAGGGGGATGGTGAACACTGAAGCTTTCTTT.

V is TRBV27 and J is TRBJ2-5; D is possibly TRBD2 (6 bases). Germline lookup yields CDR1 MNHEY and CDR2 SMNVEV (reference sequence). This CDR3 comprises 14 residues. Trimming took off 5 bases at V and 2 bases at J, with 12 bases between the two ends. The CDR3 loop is CASSVGGVQETQYF. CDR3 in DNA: TGTGCCAGCAGTGTGGGCGGGGTGCAAGAGACCCAGTACTTC.

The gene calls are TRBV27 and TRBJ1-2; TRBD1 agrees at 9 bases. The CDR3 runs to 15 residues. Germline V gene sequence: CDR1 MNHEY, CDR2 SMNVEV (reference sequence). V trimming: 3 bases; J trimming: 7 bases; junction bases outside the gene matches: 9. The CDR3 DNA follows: TGTGCCAGCAGTTTTCTGACAGGGGGTTGGAGTGGCTACACCTTC. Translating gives CASSFLTGGWSGYTF.